The entry that follows covers one T cell receptor (beta chain) sequence. One junction end disagrees with the germline gene, perhaps due to a read error. Other nucleotide sequences in the sample specify the same CDR3. Seattle cases were enrolled at active infection and followed longitudinally. This record belongs to a study of blood T cell repertoires in COVID-19. Study background: COVID-19 samples collected from the United States, Italy and Spain covered acute and convalescent phases.

Profiling relied on immunoSEQ multiplex PCR, and the TCRdb table lists in-frame clones only, not all of them. Of 60,000 to 65,000 clones in the sample, 65% to 90% were seen once. CDR1 and CDR2 from the germline V gene are ENHRY and SYGVKD. CDR3 length equals 13 residues. This TCR was sampled from a man aged 45-60 years with COVID-19, enrolled during active disease. The sequencing sample was made of peripheral blood. The rearrangement links TRBV10-3 to TRBJ1-2; no firm D call. This CDR3 is CAIQDPGIDFYTF. CDR3 coding DNA: TGTGCCATTCAGGACCCGGGAATCGACTTCTACACTTTC.